Each of the 3 T cell receptor beta chains below was sequenced from the same sample in a study of T cell clonotyping in hematopoietic cell transplantation. This sample's time point: recipient sample about 28 days before transplant, after cytoreduction. Profiled with immunoSEQ multiplex PCR; TCRdb holds only in-frame clones, not every one. The sample records several thousand clones, about 90% being singletons. Sequencing used peripheral blood mononuclear cells, obtained before stem cell transplant. Receptors were obtained from a woman in her sixties with acute myeloid leukemia. Some clones in this sample may be carry-over from other donors' samples.

The DNA of the CDR3 is TGTGCCAGCAGTTACTCGACAGGGGGCTACGAGCAGTACTTC. As protein: CASSYSTGGYEQYF. V usage is TRBV6-5 and J usage is TRBJ2-7; 9 bases map to TRBD1. Germline trimming cut 0 bases from V and 3 bases from J; bases unmatched to any gene: 0. This CDR3 spans 14 amino acids. Looked up from germline, CDR1 is MNHEY and CDR2 is SVGAGI.

The chain links TRBV6-1 to TRBJ2-7; D uncertain. Trimming removed 6 bases at V and 0 bases at J, with 12 bases between. CDR1 is MNHNS and CDR2 is SASEGT in the germline V gene. The CDR3 is 14 amino acids. CDR3 protein: CASRGDLSSYEQYF. CDR3 sequence (DNA): TGTGCCAGCAGGGGTGACTTGAGCTCCTACGAGCAGTACTTC.

The V gene is TRBV21-1, the J gene TRBJ1-2. TRBV21-1 is a documented pseudogene. The CDR3 runs 14 residues. DNA of the CDR3: TGTGCCAGCAGCAAGGACGATTACAACTATGGCTACACCTTC. The encoded protein is CASSKDDYNYGYTF.